The clone carrying this TCR beta chain was seen many times. Its antigen is not known. This CDR3 has 15 residues. V lost 0 bases and J lost 4, with 13 bases in between. CDR1 is SGHKS and CDR2 is YYEKEE in the germline V gene (reference sequence). This sample is part of a study of T cells in Graves' hyperthyroidism and ophthalmopathy. Overall study: Peripheral blood specimens were obtained at initial diagnosis, prior to any treatment. Study-wide points: Most clonotypes expanded in the thyroid (above 0.001) were also present in blood.

Regions amplified from RNA transcripts were the TCR beta CDR3 regions. HTBI primers were employed in a first-round RT-PCR of the TCR CDR3. TCRdb itself ran the multiplex PCR reads through MiXCR, one entry per CDR3 protein. The sample contains some 570,000 distinct CDR3 sequences, approximately 17% of which appear only once. The sequencing sample was made of blood. The clonotype originates from a woman aged 18-29 years with Graves' ophthalmopathy. This sequence joins TRBV5-5 and TRBJ1-2, with D uncertain. CDR3 sequence: CASSLEAGTPYGYTF. CDR3 nucleotide sequence: TGTGCCAGCAGCTTGGAGGCGGGAACGCCCTATGGCTACACCTTC.